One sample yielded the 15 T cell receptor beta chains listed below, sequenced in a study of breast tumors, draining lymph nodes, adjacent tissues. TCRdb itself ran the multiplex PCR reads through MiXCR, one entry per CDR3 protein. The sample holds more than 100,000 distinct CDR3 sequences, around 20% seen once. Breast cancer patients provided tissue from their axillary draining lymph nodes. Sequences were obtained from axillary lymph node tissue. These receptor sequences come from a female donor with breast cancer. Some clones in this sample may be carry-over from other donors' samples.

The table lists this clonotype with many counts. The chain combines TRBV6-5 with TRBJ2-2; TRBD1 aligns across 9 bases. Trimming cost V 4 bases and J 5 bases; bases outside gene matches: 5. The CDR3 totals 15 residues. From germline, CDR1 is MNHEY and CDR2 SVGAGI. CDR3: CASSSGQGRTGELFF. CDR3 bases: TGTGCCAGCAGTTCCGGACAGGGGAGAACCGGGGAGCTGTTTTTT.

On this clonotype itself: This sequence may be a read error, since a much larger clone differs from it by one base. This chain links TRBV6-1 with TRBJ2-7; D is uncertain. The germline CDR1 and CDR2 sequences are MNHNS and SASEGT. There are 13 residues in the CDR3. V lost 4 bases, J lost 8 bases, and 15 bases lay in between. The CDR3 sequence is CASSAVFRWKQYF. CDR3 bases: TGTGCCAGCAGTGCGGTTTTTAGGTGGAAGCAGTACTTC.

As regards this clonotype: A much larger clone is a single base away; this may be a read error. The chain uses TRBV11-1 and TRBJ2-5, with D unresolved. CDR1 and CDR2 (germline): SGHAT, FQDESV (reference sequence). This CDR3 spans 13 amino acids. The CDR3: CSSSLGVQETQYF. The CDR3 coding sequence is TGTTCCAGCAGCTTAGGTGTGCAAGAGACCCAGTACTTC.

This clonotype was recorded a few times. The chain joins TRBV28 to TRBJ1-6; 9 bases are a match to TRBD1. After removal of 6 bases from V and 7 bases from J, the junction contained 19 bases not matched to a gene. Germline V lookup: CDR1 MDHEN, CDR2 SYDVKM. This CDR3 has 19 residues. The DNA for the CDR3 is TGTGCCAGCAGGACCCCGGGACAGGGAGGTCGGGTGGCGAATTCACCCCTCCACTTT. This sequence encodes CASRTPGQGGRVANSPLHF.

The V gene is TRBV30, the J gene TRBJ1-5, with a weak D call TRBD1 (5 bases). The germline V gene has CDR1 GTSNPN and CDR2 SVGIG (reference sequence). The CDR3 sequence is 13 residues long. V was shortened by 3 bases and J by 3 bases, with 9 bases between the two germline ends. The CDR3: CAWSTGNNQPQHF. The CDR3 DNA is TGTGCCTGGAGCACAGGAAACAATCAGCCCCAGCATTTT.

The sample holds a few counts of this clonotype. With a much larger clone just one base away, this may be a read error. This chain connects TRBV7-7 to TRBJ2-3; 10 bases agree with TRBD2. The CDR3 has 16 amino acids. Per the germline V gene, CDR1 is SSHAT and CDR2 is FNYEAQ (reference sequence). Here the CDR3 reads CASSLGLAGAMDAQYF. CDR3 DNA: TGTGCTAGCAGCTTAGGTCTAGCGGGAGCGATGGATGCGCAGTATTTT.

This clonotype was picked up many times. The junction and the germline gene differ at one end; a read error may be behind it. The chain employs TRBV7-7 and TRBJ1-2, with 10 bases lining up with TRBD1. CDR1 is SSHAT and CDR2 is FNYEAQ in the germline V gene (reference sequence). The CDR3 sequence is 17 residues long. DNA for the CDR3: TGTGCTAGCAGCTTAGCGGGACAGGGGCTTACCATCTATGGCTACACCTTC. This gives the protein CASSLAGQGLTIYGYTF.

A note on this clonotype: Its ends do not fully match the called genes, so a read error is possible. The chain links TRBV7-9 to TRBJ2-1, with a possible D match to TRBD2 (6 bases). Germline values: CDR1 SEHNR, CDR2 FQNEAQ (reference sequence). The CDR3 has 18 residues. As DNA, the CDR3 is TGTTCCAGCAGCGGGCACGGGAGCTCTAGCTATATCTACAATGAGCAGTTCTTC. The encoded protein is CSSSGHGSSSYIYNEQFF.

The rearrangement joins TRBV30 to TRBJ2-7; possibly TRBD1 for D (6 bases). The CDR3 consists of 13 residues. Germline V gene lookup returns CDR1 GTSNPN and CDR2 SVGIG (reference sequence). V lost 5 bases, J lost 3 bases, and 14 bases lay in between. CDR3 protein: CAWVGAGIYEQYF. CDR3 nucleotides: TGTGCCTGGGTGGGGGCAGGAATCTACGAGCAGTACTTC.

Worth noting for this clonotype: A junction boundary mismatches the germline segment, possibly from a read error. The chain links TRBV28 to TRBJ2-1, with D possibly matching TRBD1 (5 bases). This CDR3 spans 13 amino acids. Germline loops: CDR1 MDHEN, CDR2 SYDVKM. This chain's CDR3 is CASSWGGHNEQSF. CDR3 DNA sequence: TGTGCCAGCAGTTGGGGCGGACACAATGAGCAGTCCTTC.

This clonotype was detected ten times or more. The CDR3 DNA sequence: TGTGCCAGCAGCCCAACACTAGCGCCGGGCGAGCAGTACTTC. Protein sequence: CASSPTLAPGEQYF. The genes are TRBV9 and TRBJ2-7; 7 positions match TRBD2. The CDR3 has 14 residues. Per the germline V gene, CDR1 is SGDLS and CDR2 is YYNGEE. V shed 4 bases, J shed 6 bases, and the junction held 10 bases outside the gene matches.

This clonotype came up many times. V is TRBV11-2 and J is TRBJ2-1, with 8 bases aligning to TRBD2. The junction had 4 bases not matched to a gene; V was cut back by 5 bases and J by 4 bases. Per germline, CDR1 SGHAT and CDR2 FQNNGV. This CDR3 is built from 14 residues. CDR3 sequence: CASSTQREYNEQFF. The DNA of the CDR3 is TGTGCCAGCAGCACACAGCGGGAGTACAATGAGCAGTTCTTC.

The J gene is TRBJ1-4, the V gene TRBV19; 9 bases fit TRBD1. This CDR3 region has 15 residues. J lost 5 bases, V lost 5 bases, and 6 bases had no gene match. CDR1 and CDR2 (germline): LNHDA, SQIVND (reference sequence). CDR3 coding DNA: TGTGCCAGTAGTGGCCCGGGACAGGGAAATGAAAAACTGTTTTTT. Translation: CASSGPGQGNEKLFF.

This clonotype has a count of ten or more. CDR3 region: CASSLELAGGGTQYF. The CDR3 DNA follows: TGTGCCAGCAGCTTAGAACTAGCGGGAGGCGGCACGCAGTATTTT. The genes are TRBV11-2 and TRBJ2-3; 12 nucleotides match TRBD2. The CDR3 runs to 15 residues. V lost 0 bases to trimming and J lost 9 bases; unmatched junction nucleotides: 4. Germline V gene sequence: CDR1 SGHAT, CDR2 FQNNGV.

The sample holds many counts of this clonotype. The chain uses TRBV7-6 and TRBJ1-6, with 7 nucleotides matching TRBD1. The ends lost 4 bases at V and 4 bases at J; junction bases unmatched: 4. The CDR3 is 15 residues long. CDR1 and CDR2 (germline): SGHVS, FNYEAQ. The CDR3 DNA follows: TGTGCCAGCAGCTCCCGGGACAGTTATAATTCACCCCTCCACTTT. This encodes CASSSRDSYNSPLHF.